Below, 32 T cell receptor beta chains from the same sample are listed, as sequenced in a study of blood T cell repertoires in COVID-19. Profiled with immunoSEQ multiplex PCR; TCRdb holds only in-frame clones, not every one. This sample carries around 91,000 clones, 85% of them seen once, and the ten largest clones take roughly 40%. Sequences were obtained from peripheral blood. The receptors here all came from an elderly man with acute or convalescent COVID-19.

This clone was seen only once. The chain couples TRBV7-2 to TRBJ2-7; D possibly corresponds to TRBD2 (5 bases). The CDR3 has 11 amino acids. V lost 7 bases and J 7 bases, leaving 11 bases between the germline ends. Germline assignment: CDR1 SGHTA and CDR2 FQGNSA. The CDR3 coding sequence is TGTGCCAGCACCCCGGGATTTGAGCAGTACTTC. Translated, it gives CASTPGFEQYF.

V and J are TRBV19 and TRBJ2-5, with TRBD1 matching over 8 bases. Germline-derived CDR1 and CDR2 are LNHDA and SQIVND (reference sequence). Trimming cost V 3 bases and J 7 bases; bases outside gene matches: 10. The CDR3 totals 15 residues. The CDR3 protein is CASSISATGAMTQYF. Here the CDR3 DNA reads TGTGCCAGTAGTATCTCGGCGACAGGGGCCATGACCCAGTACTTC.

CDR3 loop: CASSLVGQSPYEQYF. DNA of the CDR3: TGCGCCAGCAGCTTGGTAGGACAGTCTCCTTACGAGCAGTACTTC. The rearrangement links TRBV5-1 to TRBJ2-7; tentatively, D is TRBD1 (6 bases). The CDR3 totals 15 residues. V shed 0 bases and J shed 4 bases, with 14 bases lying between them. The V gene's germline CDR1 is SGHRS and CDR2 YFSETQ.

This clone was seen repeatedly, ten times or more. The chain recombines TRBV2 with TRBJ1-2; TRBD1 agrees at 9 bases. V dropped 1 base and J dropped 7; count of bases not matched to a gene: 4. This CDR3 contains 14 residues. In germline, CDR1 is SNHLY, CDR2 FYNNEI. CDR3 bases: TGTGCCAGCAGTGAAGGCCGGGACAGGGCTGGCTACACCTTC. It codes for CASSEGRDRAGYTF.

This clone occurred a few times. The gene calls are TRBV6-2 or TRBV6-3 and TRBJ1-1; 7 nucleotides line up with TRBD1. The V gene's germline CDR1 is MNHEY and CDR2 SVGEGT. The V and J ends lost 2 bases and 0 bases, in that order; junction bases with no gene match: 3. The length of the CDR3 is 15 residues. This CDR3 is CASSYRGQLNTEAFF. As DNA, the CDR3 is TGTGCCAGCAGTTACCGGGGACAGTTGAACACTGAAGCTTTCTTT.

The rearrangement joins TRBV7-8 to TRBJ1-5; D may be TRBD1 (6 bases). CDR3 length: 17 residues. CDR1 and CDR2 (germline): SGHVS, FQNEAQ. V lost 1 base and J 2 bases, leaving 15 bases between the germline ends. The CDR3 DNA reads as TGTGCCAGCAGCTTAGGATCCACAGGGCCAGGCAATCAGCCCCAGCATTTT. Residues: CASSLGSTGPGNQPQHF.

This clone was recorded only once. The chain uses TRBV19 and TRBJ2-2; D may be TRBD1 (5 bases). Trimming removed 7 bases at V and 0 bases at J, with 12 bases between. CDR1 is LNHDA and CDR2 is SQIVND in the germline V gene (reference sequence). The CDR3 loop spans 15 amino acids. CDR3: CASKGRQTNTGELFF. The CDR3 DNA reads TGTGCCAGTAAGGGGCGACAGACGAACACCGGGGAGCTGTTTTTT.

For this clone: The CDR3 end shows no conserved phenylalanine or tryptophan, and so a read error is likely. Because the CDR3's place on the DNA is in doubt, the DNA is left out and the CDR3 is given as listed by TCRdb. The chain has TRBV20-1 and TRBJ1-2; the table names TRBD1, a call not compared with the DNA. Germline V gene lookup returns CDR1 DFQATT and CDR2 SNEGSKA (reference sequence). The CDR3 is 9 residues long, ends included. CDR3 protein: CSARSDRAL.

The chain is built from TRBV18 and TRBJ1-2; D is perhaps TRBD1 (6 bases). Between the trimmed V and J ends, which lost 2 bases and 2 bases, there was a span of 9 bases. Germline values: CDR1 KGHSH, CDR2 LQKENI. This CDR3 is built from 14 residues. CDR3 region: CASSPSDRNYGYTF. The DNA for the CDR3 is TGTGCCAGCTCACCATCGGACAGAAACTATGGCTACACCTTC.

The chain couples TRBV5-4 to TRBJ1-2; TRBD1 agrees at 9 bases. This CDR3 has 15 residues. Looked up from germline, CDR1 is SGHNT and CDR2 is YYREEE (reference sequence). Germline trimming cut 1 base from V and 6 bases from J; bases unmatched to any gene: 7. The CDR3 nucleotides read TGTGCCAGCAGCTTGATGGGACAGGGAGATGATGGCTACACCTTC. It translates to CASSLMGQGDDGYTF.

This clone was counted once. This chain uses TRBV10-2 with TRBJ1-1, with 8 nucleotides matching TRBD1. The CDR3 runs 15 residues. From germline, CDR1 is WSHSY and CDR2 SAAADI. Unmatched junction bases numbered 5, after V lost 5 bases and J lost 0 bases. The CDR3: CASSRTGSMNTEAFF. The CDR3 DNA reads TGCGCCAGCAGTAGGACAGGGAGTATGAACACTGAAGCTTTCTTT.

The rearrangement joins TRBV5-4 to TRBJ2-2, with 10 bases matching TRBD1. V dropped 5 bases and J dropped 5; count of bases not matched to a gene: 12. The germline gives CDR1 SGHNT, CDR2 YYREEE (reference sequence). The CDR3 spans 17 residues. As DNA, the CDR3 is TGTGCCAGCAGGCCTACGGGGACAGGGGTTCTAACCGGGGAGCTGTTTTTT. Encoded protein: CASRPTGTGVLTGELFF.

As for this clone: This sample also contains other DNA sequences that code for the same CDR3. The V gene is TRBV5-1, the J gene TRBJ1-1, with 7 positions matching TRBD1. V dropped 1 base and J dropped 1; count of bases not matched to a gene: 1. The CDR3 runs to 14 residues. Germline V gene data show CDR1 as SGHRS and CDR2 as YFSETQ. CDR3 bases: TGCGCCAGCAGCTTGTCAGGGGGGAACACTGAAGCTTTCTTT. This translates into CASSLSGGNTEAFF.

The J gene is TRBJ1-5, the V gene TRBV20-1; D is unresolved. V was pared by 3 bases and J by 7 bases, with 7 bases between. The CDR3 totals 11 residues. From germline, CDR1 is DFQATT and CDR2 SNEGSKA (reference sequence). This CDR3 reads CSARSQQPQHF. DNA for the CDR3: TGCAGTGCTAGGTCCCAGCAGCCCCAGCATTTT.

This chain connects TRBV14 to TRBJ1-1, with 11 bases identical to TRBD1. Germline V lookup: CDR1 SGHDN, CDR2 FVKESK. The junction had 23 bases not matched to a gene; V was cut back by 4 bases and J by 7 bases. CDR3 size: 20 residues. CDR3 sequence (DNA): TGTGCCAGCAGCCTTAAAACGGGAAGGACAGGGGGCCTATGGGGGGTTGAAGCTTTCTTT. Its protein is CASSLKTGRTGGLWGVEAFF.

This clone was seen a handful of times. J is TRBJ1-3 and V is TRBV9; possible D gene TRBD1, 6 bases. This CDR3 has 19 residues. Germline V gene lookup returns CDR1 SGDLS and CDR2 YYNGEE. The V and J ends lost 0 bases and 0 bases respectively, with 19 bases between them. CDR3 bases: TGTGCCAGCAGCGTAGGTCCCAGGGGAGGGACTGACTCTGGAAACACCATATATTTT. As protein: CASSVGPRGGTDSGNTIYF.

The chain couples TRBV20-1 to TRBJ2-3, with a weak D call TRBD2 (5 bases). Between the trimmed V and J ends, which lost 1 base and 7 bases, there was a span of 6 bases. The CDR3 totals 11 residues. The germline gives CDR1 DFQATT, CDR2 SNEGSKA (reference sequence). The CDR3 loop is CSARVDYTQYF. In DNA, the CDR3 is TGCAGTGCTAGAGTGGACTATACGCAGTATTTT.

The chain combines TRBV7-2 with TRBJ2-1; D possibly corresponds to TRBD1 (6 bases). CDR3 length equals 14 residues. Germline values: CDR1 SGHTA, CDR2 FQGNSA. The V end was cut by 1 base, the J end by 5 bases, with 9 bases between. The DNA for the CDR3 is TGTGCCAGCAGCTTAGGAAACAGGGACAATGAGCAGTTCTTC. Protein sequence: CASSLGNRDNEQFF.

V gene TRBV7-8 combines with J gene TRBJ1-1; D may be TRBD1 (5 bases). The germline gives CDR1 SGHVS, CDR2 FQNEAQ. With 2 bases removed from V and 4 bases from J, the gap between germline ends came to 17 bases. The length of the CDR3 is 16 residues. Here the CDR3 reads CASSLWSGVGSTEAFF. The CDR3 DNA sequence: TGTGCCAGCAGCTTATGGTCGGGGGTGGGGAGCACTGAAGCTTTCTTT.

The rearrangement links TRBV29-1 to TRBJ2-7; 10 nucleotides agree with TRBD1. There are 13 residues in the CDR3. Germline V lookup: CDR1 SQVTM, CDR2 ANQGSEA. V was pared by 4 bases and J by 0 bases, with 0 bases of the junction left unmatched. The CDR3 region has the DNA TGCAGCGTTGGGACAGGGGGCTCCTACGAGCAGTACTTC. This translates into CSVGTGGSYEQYF.

In this sample, this clone turned up a few times. V usage is TRBV28 and J usage is TRBJ1-5, with TRBD1 as a possible D gene (5 bases). Trimming cost V 2 bases and J 6 bases, with 17 bases left between them. The CDR3 is 16 amino acids. Germline-derived CDR1 and CDR2 are MDHEN and SYDVKM. The CDR3 spells CASSLGAPWGTQPQHF. For the CDR3, the DNA is TGTGCCAGCAGTTTAGGGGCCCCGTGGGGAACTCAGCCCCAGCATTTT.

The V call is TRBV28, the J call TRBJ1-4; TRBD1 matches at 7 bases. The V gene's germline CDR1 is MDHEN and CDR2 SYDVKM. V was clipped by 6 bases and J by 7 bases; unmatched bases: 8. The CDR3 spans 14 residues. The CDR3: CASRLQGVGEKLFF. The DNA of the CDR3 is TGTGCCAGCAGGCTGCAGGGGGTTGGTGAAAAACTGTTTTTT.

Of note for this clone: Germline and junction disagree at one end, which may indicate a read error. This chain connects TRBV14 to TRBJ1-4; D not certain. The CDR3 is 13 residues long. Germline values: CDR1 SGHDN, CDR2 FVKESK. CDR3 DNA sequence: TGTGCCACCTCGGGTCAGGACGTGAAAAACTCGGGGTTT. Residues: CATSGQDVKNSGF.

The gene calls are TRBV2 and TRBJ1-5, with D possibly TRBD1 on 5 matching bases. The CDR3 loop spans 13 amino acids. Germline V gives CDR1 SNHLY, CDR2 FYNNEI. Trimming pared 7 bases from V and 3 bases from J, leaving 10 bases between. The CDR3 spells CASTRGYNQPQHF. CDR3 DNA: TGTGCCAGCACAAGGGGATACAATCAGCCCCAGCATTTT.

The gene calls are TRBV7-8 and TRBJ2-2; D possibly corresponds to TRBD2 (5 bases). Germline loops: CDR1 SGHVS, CDR2 FQNEAQ. The V and J ends lost 6 bases and 2 bases respectively, with 16 bases between them. The CDR3 extends over 16 amino acids. CDR3 bases: TGTGCCAGCAGGGGGAGCGGAACCCTCAACACCGGGGAGCTGTTTTTT. Its protein product is CASRGSGTLNTGELFF.

A single count supports this clone. The chain uses TRBV6-2 or TRBV6-3 and TRBJ2-5; D perhaps matches TRBD2 (5 bases). Deletions cut 0 bases from V and 4 bases from J, with 18 bases between. CDR3 length equals 17 residues. The germline gives CDR1 MNHEY, CDR2 SVGEGT. As DNA, the CDR3 is TGTGCCAGCAGTTACTCGCCCCTAGCTCCCACAGTAGAGACCCAGTACTTC. Residues: CASSYSPLAPTVETQYF.

The V and J genes are TRBV11-2 and TRBJ2-7, with D uncertain. The CDR3 contains 14 residues. V lost 1 base and J lost 0, with 7 bases in between. The germline CDR1 and CDR2 sequences are SGHAT and FQNNGV. Here the CDR3 reads CASSLGPGSYEQYF. In DNA form, the CDR3 reads TGTGCCAGCAGCTTAGGTCCAGGCTCCTACGAGCAGTACTTC.

The chain couples TRBV4-1 to TRBJ1-1, with D perhaps TRBD1 (6 bases). Trimming shortened V by 4 bases and J by 5 bases, and 14 bases separated the two germline ends. Germline-derived CDR1 and CDR2 are MGHRA and YSYEKL. CDR3 size: 14 residues. CDR3 amino acids: CASSPDPGETEAFF. CDR3 in DNA: TGCGCCAGCAGCCCCGATCCAGGGGAGACTGAAGCTTTCTTT.

This rearrangement joins TRBV28 to TRBJ1-1; TRBD1 aligns across 7 bases. The CDR3 covers 14 residues. V dropped 3 bases and J dropped 5; count of bases not matched to a gene: 6. Germline V lookup: CDR1 MDHEN, CDR2 SYDVKM. The CDR3 DNA sequence: TGTGCCAGCAGTTTGCAGGGGGATGTAACTGAAGCTTTCTTT. This encodes CASSLQGDVTEAFF.

The chain couples TRBV7-6 to TRBJ1-2, with a tentative D call TRBD1 (6 bases). Germline V gene data show CDR1 as SGHVS and CDR2 as FNYEAQ. The V end lost 1 base, the J end lost 2 bases, and 11 bases lay between the germline ends. The CDR3 loop spans 15 amino acids. The CDR3 nucleotides are TGTGCCAGCAGCTTAGGAACAGGGAACAACTATGGCTACACCTTC. Translation: CASSLGTGNNYGYTF.

The V gene is TRBV19, the J gene TRBJ2-1; TRBD2 matches 10 bases. From germline, CDR1 is LNHDA and CDR2 SQIVND (reference sequence). The CDR3 totals 16 residues. J gave up 2 bases and V 4 bases, and 5 bases lay outside the gene matches. CDR3 amino acids: CASSKSGTSAYNEQFF. The CDR3 DNA reads TGTGCCAGTAGTAAATCCGGGACTAGCGCCTACAATGAGCAGTTCTTC. Filled out from reference TRBV19 and TRBJ2-1, the complete variable domain reads DGGITQSPKYLFRKEGQNVTLSCEQNLNHDAMYWYRQDPGQGLRLIYYSQIVNDFQKGDIAEGYSVSREKKESFPLTVTSAQKNPTAFYLCASSKSGTSAYNEQFFGPGTRLTVL.

The chain couples TRBV27 to TRBJ2-1; 7 nucleotides match TRBD2. Germline values: CDR1 MNHEY, CDR2 SMNVEV (reference sequence). V lost 6 bases to trimming and J lost 10 bases; unmatched junction nucleotides: 9. The CDR3 contains 13 residues. The CDR3 DNA follows: TGTGCCAGCAGGGCCCTTCGGGGGGAAGAGCAGTTCTTC. Protein product: CASRALRGEEQFF.